This T cell receptor (beta chain) was sequenced for a study of Ad26.COV2.S vaccination and SARS-CoV-2 variants. J gave up 2 bases and V 0 bases, and 12 bases lay outside the gene matches. The CDR3 consists of 20 residues. Per germline, CDR1 ENHRY and CDR2 SYGVKD. Comments on this clone: Its antigen remains unknown.

Treatment specified: about 20 received Ad26.COV2.S at low or high dose, single or two shots; several received placebo; per-sample allocation not given. Vaccine and placebo recipients were sampled on day 63 after the first injection. The repertoire was sequenced with immunoSEQ multiplex PCR; TCRdb's copy has only in-frame clones and lacks some. The table lists about 390,000 clones, about 88% of them singletons. Overall study results and limits: Similar non-spike TCR breadth was seen in vaccine and placebo recipients. Possible underestimation of total T cell responses by the TCR breadth and depth analyses was noted.

The rearrangement links TRBV10-3 to TRBJ2-3; 12 bases agree with TRBD2. This sequence originates from a person between 18 and 60 years old who received the Ad26.COV2.S COVID-19 vaccine or a placebo. The material sequenced was peripheral blood, taken in a trial of Ad26.COV2.S vaccine versus placebo. This CDR3 is CAISESTTSGGVWDTDTQYF. DNA for the CDR3: TGTGCCATCAGTGAGTCGACGACTAGCGGGGGTGTGTGGGACACAGATACGCAGTATTTT.